This T cell receptor (beta chain) was documented in a study of cytomegalovirus exposure and HLA in healthy donors. A word on this clone: Its antigen is currently unknown.

The germline V gene has CDR1 LNHDA and CDR2 SQIVND (reference sequence). V gave up 5 bases and J gave up 2 bases; unmatched junction bases: 6. The CDR3 runs to 15 residues. The PCR had 60 Vbeta and 13 Jbeta primers. Sequencing was performed with immunoSEQ multiplex PCR; in TCRdb, only in-frame clones are kept and a portion is missing. The sample shows under 200,000 clones, under 85% of them seen only once. Study-wide results and limits: Presence/absence analyses assumed roughly uniform sequencing depth across donors, which may not hold.

This clonotype was sampled from a woman aged 30 to 39 in good health and CMV-seronegative. Material: PBMCs. This chain uses TRBV19 with TRBJ1-5; 7 positions match TRBD1. The CDR3 DNA reads TGTGCCAGTAGTGTCGACAGGGTGGGCAATCAGCCCCAGCATTTT. Its translation: CASSVDRVGNQPQHF.